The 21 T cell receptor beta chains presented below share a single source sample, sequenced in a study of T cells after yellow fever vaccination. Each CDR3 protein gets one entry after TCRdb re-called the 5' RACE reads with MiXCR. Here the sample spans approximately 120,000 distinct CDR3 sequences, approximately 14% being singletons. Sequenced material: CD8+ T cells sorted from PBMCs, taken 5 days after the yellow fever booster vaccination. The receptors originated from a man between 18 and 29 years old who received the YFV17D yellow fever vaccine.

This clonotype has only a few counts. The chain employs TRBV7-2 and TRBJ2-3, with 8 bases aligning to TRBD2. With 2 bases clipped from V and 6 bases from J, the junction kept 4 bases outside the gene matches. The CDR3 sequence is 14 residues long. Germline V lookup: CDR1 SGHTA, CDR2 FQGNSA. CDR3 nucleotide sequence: TGTGCCAGCAGCTTAATCTTAGCGGGGGATACGCAGTATTTT. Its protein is CASSLILAGDTQYF.

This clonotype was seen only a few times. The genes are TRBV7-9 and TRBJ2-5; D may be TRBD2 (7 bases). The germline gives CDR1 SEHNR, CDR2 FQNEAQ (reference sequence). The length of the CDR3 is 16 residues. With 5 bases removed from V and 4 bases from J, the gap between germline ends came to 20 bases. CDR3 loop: CASSLPRGRLVETQYF. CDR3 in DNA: TGTGCCAGCAGCCTCCCGCGGGGGCGGCTAGTAGAGACCCAGTACTTC.

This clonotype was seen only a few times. In nucleotides, the CDR3 is TGCGCCAGCAGCTTGGAGGCTCCCTATGGCTACACCTTC. As protein: CASSLEAPYGYTF. V is TRBV5-1 and J is TRBJ1-2; no clear D. The CDR3 is 13 amino acids. Per the germline V gene, CDR1 is SGHRS and CDR2 is YFSETQ. V lost 0 bases, J lost 4 bases, and 7 bases lay in between.

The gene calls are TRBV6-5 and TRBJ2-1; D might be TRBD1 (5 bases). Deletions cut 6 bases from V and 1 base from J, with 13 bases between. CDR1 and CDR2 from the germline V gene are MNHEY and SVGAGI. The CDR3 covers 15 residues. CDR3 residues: CASSLGAGSYNEQFF. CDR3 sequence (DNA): TGTGCCAGCAGCCTTGGGGCAGGGTCCTACAATGAGCAGTTCTTC.

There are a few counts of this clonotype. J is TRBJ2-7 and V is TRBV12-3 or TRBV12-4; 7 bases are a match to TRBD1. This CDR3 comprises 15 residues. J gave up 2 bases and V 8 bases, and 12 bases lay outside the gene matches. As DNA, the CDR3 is TGTGCCAGCGGCACAGGGGAAATTTCTGCCTACGAGCAGTACTTC. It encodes CASGTGEISAYEQYF.

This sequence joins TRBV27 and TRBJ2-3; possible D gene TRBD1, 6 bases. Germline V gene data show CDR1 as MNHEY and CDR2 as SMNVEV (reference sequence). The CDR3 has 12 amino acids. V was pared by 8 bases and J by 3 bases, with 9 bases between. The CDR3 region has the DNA TGTGCCAGCCGGACAGTTACAGATACGCAGTATTTT. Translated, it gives CASRTVTDTQYF.

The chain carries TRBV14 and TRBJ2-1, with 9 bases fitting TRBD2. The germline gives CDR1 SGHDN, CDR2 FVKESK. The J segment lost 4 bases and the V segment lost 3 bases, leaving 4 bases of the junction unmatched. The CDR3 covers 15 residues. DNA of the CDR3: TGTGCCAGCAGCCACCGACTAGCGGTATACAATGAGCAGTTCTTC. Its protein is CASSHRLAVYNEQFF. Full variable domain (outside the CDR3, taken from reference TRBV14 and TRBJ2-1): EAGVTQFPSHSVIEKGQTVTLRCDPISGHDNLYWYRRVMGKEIKFLLHFVKESKQDESGMPNNRFLAERTGGTYSTLKVQPAELEDSGVYFCASSHRLAVYNEQFFGPGTRLTVL.

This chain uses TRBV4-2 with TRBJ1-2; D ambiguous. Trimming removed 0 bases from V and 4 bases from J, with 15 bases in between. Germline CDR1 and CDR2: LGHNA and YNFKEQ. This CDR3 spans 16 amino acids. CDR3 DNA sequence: TGTGCCAGCAGCCAAGATTTTACGGGGATCAGCTATGGCTACACCTTC. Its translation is CASSQDFTGISYGYTF.

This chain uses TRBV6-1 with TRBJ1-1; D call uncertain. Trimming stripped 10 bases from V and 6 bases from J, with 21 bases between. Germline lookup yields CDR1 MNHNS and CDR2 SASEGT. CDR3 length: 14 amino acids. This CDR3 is CATEERIPPAEAFF. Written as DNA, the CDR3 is TGTGCCACGGAAGAGCGGATCCCTCCCGCTGAAGCTTTCTTT.

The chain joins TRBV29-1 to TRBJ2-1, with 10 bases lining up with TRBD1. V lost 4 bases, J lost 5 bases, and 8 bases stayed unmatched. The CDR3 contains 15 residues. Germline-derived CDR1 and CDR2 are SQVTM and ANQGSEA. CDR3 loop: CSVGPPGQGNNEQFF. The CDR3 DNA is TGCAGCGTTGGGCCTCCGGGACAGGGGAACAATGAGCAGTTCTTC.

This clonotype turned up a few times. The CDR3 here is CASSPTTATGGGYTEAFF. The CDR3 DNA sequence: TGCGCCAGCAGCCCTACCACCGCGACTGGGGGGGGCTACACTGAAGCTTTCTTT. The chain has TRBV5-1 and TRBJ1-1; a weak D match, TRBD1 (6 bases). CDR3 length equals 18 residues. Trimming pared 4 bases from V and 3 bases from J, leaving 25 bases between. In germline, CDR1 is SGHRS, CDR2 YFSETQ.

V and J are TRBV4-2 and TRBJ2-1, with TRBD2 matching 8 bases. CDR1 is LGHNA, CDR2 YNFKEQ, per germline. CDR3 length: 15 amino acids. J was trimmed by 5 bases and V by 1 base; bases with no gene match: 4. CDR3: CASSQVRTSNNEQFF. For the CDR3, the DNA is TGTGCCAGCAGCCAAGTACGGACTAGCAACAATGAGCAGTTCTTC.

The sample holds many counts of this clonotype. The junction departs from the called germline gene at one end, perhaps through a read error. The CDR3, as DNA: TGCGCCAGCGGGGGGGCCTACAGTGAGCAGTTCTTC. The encoded protein is CASGGAYSEQFF. This sequence joins TRBV4-1 and TRBJ2-1; maybe TRBD2 (7 bases). Looked up from germline, CDR1 is MGHRA and CDR2 is YSYEKL. The CDR3 length is 12 residues.

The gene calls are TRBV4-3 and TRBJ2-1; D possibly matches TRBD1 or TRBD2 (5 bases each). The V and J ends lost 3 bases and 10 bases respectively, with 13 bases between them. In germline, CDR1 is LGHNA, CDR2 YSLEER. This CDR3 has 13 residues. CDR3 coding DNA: TGCGCCAGCAGCCAGGCCCAGGGACGGGAGCAGTTCTTC. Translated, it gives CASSQAQGREQFF.

CDR3 residues: CASSPPGLPYNEQFF. The CDR3 region has the DNA TGTGCCAGCAGCCCCCCAGGGCTCCCCTACAATGAGCAGTTCTTC. The chain combines TRBV11-2 with TRBJ2-1, with D tentatively TRBD1 (5 bases). Germline V gene lookup returns CDR1 SGHAT and CDR2 FQNNGV. Trimming took 5 bases from V and 2 from J, leaving 13 bases between them. The CDR3 runs to 15 residues.

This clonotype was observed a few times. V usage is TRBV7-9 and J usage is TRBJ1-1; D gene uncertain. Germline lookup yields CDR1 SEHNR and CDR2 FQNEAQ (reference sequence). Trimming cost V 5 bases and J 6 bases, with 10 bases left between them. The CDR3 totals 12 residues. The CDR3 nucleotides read TGTGCCAGCAGCCGCGGAACAGCTGAAGCTTTCTTT. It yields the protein CASSRGTAEAFF.

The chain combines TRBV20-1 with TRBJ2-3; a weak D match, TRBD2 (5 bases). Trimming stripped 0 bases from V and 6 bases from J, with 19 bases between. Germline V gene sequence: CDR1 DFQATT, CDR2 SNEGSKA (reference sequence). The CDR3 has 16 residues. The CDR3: CSARERSSPRGDTQYF. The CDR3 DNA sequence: TGCAGTGCTAGAGAGCGTAGTAGCCCCCGAGGGGATACGCAGTATTTT.

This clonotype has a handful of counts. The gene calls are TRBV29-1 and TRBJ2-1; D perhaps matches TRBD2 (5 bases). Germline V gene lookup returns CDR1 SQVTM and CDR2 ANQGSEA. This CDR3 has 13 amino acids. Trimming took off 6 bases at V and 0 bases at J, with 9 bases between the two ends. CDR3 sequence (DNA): TGCAGCGTCTTACTAGTCTCCTACAATGAGCAGTTCTTC. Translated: CSVLLVSYNEQFF.

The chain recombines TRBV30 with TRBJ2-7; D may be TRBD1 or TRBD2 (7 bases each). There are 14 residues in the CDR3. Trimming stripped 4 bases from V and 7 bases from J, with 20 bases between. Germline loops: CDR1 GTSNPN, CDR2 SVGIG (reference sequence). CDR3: CAWTQGRGRNEQYF. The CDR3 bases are TGTGCCTGGACCCAAGGGAGGGGGCGGAATGAGCAGTACTTC.

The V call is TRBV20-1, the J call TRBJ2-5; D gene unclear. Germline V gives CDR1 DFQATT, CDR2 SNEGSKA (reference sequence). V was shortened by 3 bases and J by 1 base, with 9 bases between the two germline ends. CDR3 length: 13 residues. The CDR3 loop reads CSASFASQETQYF. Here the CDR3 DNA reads TGCAGTGCTAGCTTCGCTAGCCAAGAGACCCAGTACTTC.

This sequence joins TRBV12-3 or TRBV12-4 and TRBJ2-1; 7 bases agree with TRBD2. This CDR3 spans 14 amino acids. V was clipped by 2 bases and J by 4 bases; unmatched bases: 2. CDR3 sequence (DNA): TGTGCCAGCAGTTTATATAGCGGGTACAATGAGCAGTTCTTC. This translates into CASSLYSGYNEQFF.